This T cell receptor beta chain originates from a study of T cell changes during pregnancy in multiple sclerosis. Generated by immunoSEQ multiplex PCR, the TCRdb table keeps only in-frame clones and is missing some. Altogether 65,000 to 85,000 clones are present, around 90% being singletons, with the ten largest covering almost 0.3%. The V and J ends lost 3 bases and 6 bases respectively, with 20 bases between them. Germline values: CDR1 GTSNPN, CDR2 SVGIG (reference sequence). This CDR3 comprises 15 residues. This chain uses TRBV30 with TRBJ1-1; D gene unclear. The TCR sequence derives from a female donor with multiple sclerosis, enrolled in a pregnancy study. The sample was CD4+ T cells from peripheral blood mononuclear cells, taken after pregnancy. CDR3 sequence: CAWSGIAPLRAEAFF. In DNA form, the CDR3 reads TGTGCCTGGAGCGGGATTGCTCCACTGCGGGCTGAAGCTTTCTTT.